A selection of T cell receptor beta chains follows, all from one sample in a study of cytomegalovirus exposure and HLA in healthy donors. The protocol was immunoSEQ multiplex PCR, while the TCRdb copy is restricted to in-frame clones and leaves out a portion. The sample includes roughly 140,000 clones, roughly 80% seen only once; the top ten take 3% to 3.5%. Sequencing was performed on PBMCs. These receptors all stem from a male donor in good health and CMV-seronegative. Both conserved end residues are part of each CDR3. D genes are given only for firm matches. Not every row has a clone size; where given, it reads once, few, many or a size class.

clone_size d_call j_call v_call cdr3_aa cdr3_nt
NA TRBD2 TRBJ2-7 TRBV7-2 CASSKAGTSGSYEQYF TGTGCCAGCTCCAAGGCCGGGACTAGCGGGTCTTACGAGCAGTACTTC
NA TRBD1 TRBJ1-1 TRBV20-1 CSPDRGSEAFF TGCAGTCCGGACAGGGGCTCTGAAGCTTTCTTT
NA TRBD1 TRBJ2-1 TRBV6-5 CASSTPGTGHNEQFF TGTGCCAGCAGTACCCCCGGGACAGGGCACAATGAGCAGTTCTTC
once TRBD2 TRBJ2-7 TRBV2 CASSRTSGGDEQYF TGTGCCAGCAGCCGGACTAGCGGGGGAGACGAGCAGTACTTC
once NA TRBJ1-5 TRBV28 CASSLQGPWGPQHF TGTGCCAGCAGCCTACAGGGACCCTGGGGGCCCCAGCATTTT
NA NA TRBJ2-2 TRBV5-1 CASSFAGEDTGELFF TGCGCCAGCAGCTTCGCCGGGGAGGACACCGGGGAGCTGTTTTTT
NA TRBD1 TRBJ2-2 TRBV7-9 CASSLGQGWSPGELFF TGTGCCAGCAGCCTCGGACAGGGATGGAGTCCCGGGGAGCTGTTTTTT
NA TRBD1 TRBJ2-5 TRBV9 CASSPLLTGDQETQYF TGTGCCAGCAGCCCATTGCTCACAGGGGACCAAGAGACCCAGTACTTC
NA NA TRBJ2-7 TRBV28 CASSPSEKGGGYEQYF TGTGCCAGCAGCCCAAGCGAAAAGGGGGGGGGCTACGAGCAGTACTTC
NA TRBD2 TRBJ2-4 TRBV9 CASSVGEGIGNIQYF TGTGCCAGCAGCGTAGGGGAGGGGATAGGGAACATTCAGTACTTC
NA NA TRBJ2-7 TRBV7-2 CASSPNYEQYF TGTGCCAGCAGCCCAAACTACGAGCAGTACTTC
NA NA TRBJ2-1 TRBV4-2 CASSQGSPRGYNEQFF TGTGCCAGCAGCCAAGGGTCTCCCCGGGGCTACAATGAGCAGTTCTTC
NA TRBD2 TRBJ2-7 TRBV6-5 CASRSGGGPYEQYF TGTGCCAGCAGATCCGGCGGGGGTCCCTACGAGCAGTACTTC
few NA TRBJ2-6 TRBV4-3 CASSQVRSSSGANVLTF TGCGCCAGCAGCCAAGTGAGGTCGAGCTCTGGGGCCAACGTCCTGACTTTC
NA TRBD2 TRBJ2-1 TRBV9 CASSPRLAGQNEQFF TGTGCCAGCAGCCCCAGACTAGCGGGGCAGAATGAGCAGTTCTTC
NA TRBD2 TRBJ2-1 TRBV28 CASRTGTSGPSYNERFF TGTGCCAGCAGAACCGGGACTAGCGGCCCCTCCTACAATGAGCGGTTCTTC
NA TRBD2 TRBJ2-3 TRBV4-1 CASSQETSGTLNTDTQYF TGCGCCAGCAGCCAAGAAACTAGCGGGACTCTCAACACAGATACGCAGTATTTT
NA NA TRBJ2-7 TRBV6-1 CASSESGWAGVSGEQYF TGTGCCAGCAGTGAATCCGGCTGGGCAGGGGTTTCGGGCGAGCAGTACTTC
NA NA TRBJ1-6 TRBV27 CASSLGQGTTPLHF TGTGCCAGCAGTTTAGGGCAGGGGACAACTCCCCTCCACTTT
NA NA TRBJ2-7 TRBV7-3 CASHGTSYEQYF TGTGCCAGCCACGGGACTTCCTACGAGCAGTACTTC
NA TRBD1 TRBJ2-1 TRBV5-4 CASSYGTGSFGAYNEQFF TGTGCCAGCAGCTACGGGACAGGGAGCTTTGGCGCGTACAATGAGCAGTTCTTC
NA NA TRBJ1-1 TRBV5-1 CASSSRENTEAFF TGCGCCAGCAGCTCGCGGGAAAACACTGAAGCTTTCTTT
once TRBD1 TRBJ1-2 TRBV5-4 CASSSGQGDYGYTF TGTGCCAGCAGCTCGGGACAGGGCGACTATGGCTACACCTTC
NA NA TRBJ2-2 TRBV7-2 CASSLEGGTGELFF TGTGCCAGCAGCTTAGAAGGAGGCACCGGGGAGCTGTTTTTT
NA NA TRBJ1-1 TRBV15 CATSRGLNTEAFF TGTGCCACCAGCAGAGGGCTGAACACTGAAGCTTTCTTT
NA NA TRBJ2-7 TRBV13 CASSEGRNPFEYF TGTGCCAGCTCAGAGGGAAGGAATCCCTTTGAGTACTTC
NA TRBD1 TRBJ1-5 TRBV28 CASSSNRGNQPQHF TGTGCCAGCAGTTCAAACAGGGGAAATCAGCCCCAGCATTTT
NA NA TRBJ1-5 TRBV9 CASSVGPDPNPNQPQHF TGTGCCAGCAGCGTAGGTCCAGATCCAAACCCCAATCAGCCCCAGCATTTT
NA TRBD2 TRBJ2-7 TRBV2 CAILRLAGGDRSYEQYF TGTGCCATTCTTCGGCTAGCGGGAGGGGATCGCTCCTACGAGCAGTACTTC
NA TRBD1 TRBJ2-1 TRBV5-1 CASETGGGDEQFF TGCGCCAGCGAAACAGGGGGCGGCGATGAGCAGTTCTTC
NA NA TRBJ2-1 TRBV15 CATSRDSGPYNEQFF TGTGCCACCAGCAGAGATAGCGGTCCCTACAATGAGCAGTTCTTC
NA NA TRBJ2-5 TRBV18 CASSPRHGNQETQYF TGTGCCAGCTCACCTCGTCATGGCAACCAAGAGACCCAGTACTTC
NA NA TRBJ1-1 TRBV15 CATSSKMTGNTEAFF TGTGCCACCAGCAGCAAAATGACAGGGAACACTGAAGCTTTCTTT
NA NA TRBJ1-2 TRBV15 CATSRDRSTTIYGYTF TGTGCCACCAGCAGAGATAGGTCAACTACCATCTATGGCTACACCTTC
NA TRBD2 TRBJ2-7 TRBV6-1 CASRILAGAAYEQYF TGTGCCAGCAGGATTCTAGCGGGGGCCGCCTACGAGCAGTACTTC
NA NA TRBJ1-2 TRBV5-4 CASSLEVEGFYGYTF TGTGCCAGCAGCTTGGAGGTGGAGGGCTTTTATGGCTACACCTTC